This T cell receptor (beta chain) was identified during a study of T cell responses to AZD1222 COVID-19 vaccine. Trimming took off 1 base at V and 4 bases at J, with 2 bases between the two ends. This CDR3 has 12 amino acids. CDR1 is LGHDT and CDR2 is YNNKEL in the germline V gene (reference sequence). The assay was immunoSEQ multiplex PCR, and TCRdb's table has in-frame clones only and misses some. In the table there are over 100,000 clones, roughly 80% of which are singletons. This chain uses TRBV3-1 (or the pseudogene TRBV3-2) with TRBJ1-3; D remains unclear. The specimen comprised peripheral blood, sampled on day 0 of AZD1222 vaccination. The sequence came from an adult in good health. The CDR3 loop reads CASSQVGNTIYF. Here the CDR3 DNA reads TGTGCCAGCAGCCAAGTAGGAAACACCATATATTTT.